The text below deals with one T cell receptor beta chain. Its antigen remains unidentified. The CDR3 loop spans 15 amino acids. This sample is drawn from a study of shared clonotypes between healthy human individuals. Study-wide background: Each donor had three CD4 naive, three CD4 memory, two CD8 naive and one CD8 memory plate.

The donors, healthy adults who were HIV-negative, had experienced no recent acute infections or vaccinations. Libraries were prepared by immunoSEQ multiplex PCR; TCRdb keeps only in-frame clonotypes and omits some of them. The table has roughly 1,100,000 clones, under 80% seen once; the top ten hold 1.5%. Study observations and caveats: With a handful of donors compared, 4% to 5% of naive CD4 clonotypes were shared. The four-donor shared clonotypes exceeded non-shared clonotypes in generation probability, with non-shared ones scoring lower.

The genes are TRBV21-1 and TRBJ1-2; the table gives TRBD1 as D, unverified against the DNA. TRBV21-1 is noted as a pseudogene. Sequences were obtained from memory CD4+ T cells sorted from blood. Subset defined: CD45RA-negative fraction. The source of this sequence is a man aged 18 to 35 in good health. The CDR3 protein is CASSTHGQTLYGYTF. The CDR3 DNA sequence: TGTGCCAGCAGCACCCACGGACAGACACTCTATGGCTACACCTTC.